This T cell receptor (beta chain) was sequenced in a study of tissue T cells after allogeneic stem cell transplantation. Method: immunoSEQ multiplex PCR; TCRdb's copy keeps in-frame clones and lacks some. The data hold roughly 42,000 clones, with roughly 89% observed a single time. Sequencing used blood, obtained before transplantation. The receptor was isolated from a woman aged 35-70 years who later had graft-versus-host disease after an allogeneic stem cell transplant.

The CDR3 reads CASSQGTVYSNQPQHF. The DNA of the CDR3 is TGTGCCAGCAGCCAGGGGACGGTATATAGCAATCAGCCCCAGCATTTT. This rearrangement joins TRBV3-1 (or the pseudogene TRBV3-2) to TRBJ1-5; D is possibly TRBD1 (5 bases). The ends were cut back, 3 bases at V and 0 bases at J, with 12 bases in the middle. Germline CDR1 LGHDT, CDR2 YNNKEL (reference sequence). This CDR3 comprises 16 residues.